These 20 T cell receptor beta chains originate from one sample sequenced in a study of CD8 T cells in ankylosing spondylitis. TCRdb reprocessed the 5' RACE reads with MiXCR, giving one entry per CDR3 protein. The table shows more than 100,000 distinct CDR3 sequences, with 15% to 20% occurring only once. Antigens of these TCRs are unknown. Study observations and caveats: Roughly eight highly homologous variants made up a TCR beta motif that seemed to typify ankylosing spondylitis blood.

The sequencing sample was made of blood, either unsorted or a sorted T cell fraction (not recorded which). The receptor set was obtained from a male donor with ankylosing spondylitis.

This clonotype was recorded a few times. The rearrangement links TRBV7-9 to TRBJ2-1; D uncertain. V shed 2 bases and J shed 9 bases, with 5 bases lying between them. CDR3 size: 11 residues. Per the germline V gene, CDR1 is SEHNR and CDR2 is FQNEAQ (reference sequence). The CDR3 here is CASSLSGEQFF. DNA of the CDR3: TGTGCCAGCAGCTTATCCGGTGAGCAGTTCTTC.

This clonotype appeared many times. The V call is TRBV27, the J call TRBJ2-7; a possible D gene is TRBD1 (6 bases). Germline CDR1 is MNHEY and CDR2 is SMNVEV (reference sequence). CDR3 length: 14 residues. V was cut by 2 bases and J by 3 bases, with 11 bases left in between. Written as DNA, the CDR3 is TGTGCCAGCAGTTTAAAGGGGGAAGACTACGAGCAGTACTTC. Its protein is CASSLKGEDYEQYF.

J is TRBJ2-7 and V is TRBV10-3; 13 nucleotides agree with TRBD2. The CDR3 is 14 residues long. Germline loops: CDR1 ENHRY, CDR2 SYGVKD. V was clipped by 6 bases and J by 7 bases; unmatched bases: 6. This CDR3 reads CAISGLAGAWEQYF. CDR3 nucleotides: TGTGCCATCAGCGGACTAGCGGGAGCGTGGGAGCAGTACTTC.

The rearrangement joins TRBV4-3 to TRBJ1-6; D might be TRBD1 (5 bases). CDR1 LGHNA and CDR2 YSLEER come from the germline V gene. Trimming took off 3 bases at V and 9 bases at J, with 15 bases between the two ends. The CDR3 consists of 15 residues. The CDR3 protein is CASSQTRGAGSPLHF. DNA of the CDR3: TGCGCCAGCAGCCAGACCCGAGGGGCCGGTTCACCCCTCCACTTT.

This clonotype was observed a handful of times. The rearrangement uses TRBV27 and TRBJ2-7; the D gene could be TRBD1 or TRBD2 (6 bases each). Germline lookup yields CDR1 MNHEY and CDR2 SMNVEV (reference sequence). The CDR3 has 14 residues. Trimming took 5 bases from V and 2 from J, leaving 13 bases between them. The CDR3 nucleotides read TGTGCCAGCAGTCACCGGGGGCAGACCTACGAGCAGTACTTC. Protein product: CASSHRGQTYEQYF.

This clonotype occurred a few times. The rearrangement links TRBV5-8 to TRBJ2-7; no clear D. CDR3 length equals 13 residues. Germline loops: CDR1 SGHTS, CDR2 YDEGEE. Trimming pared 4 bases from V and 3 bases from J, leaving 11 bases between. CDR3 sequence reads: CASSAGPLYEQYF. The CDR3 nucleotides are TGTGCCAGCAGCGCCGGACCGCTCTACGAGCAGTACTTC.

The V call is TRBV19, the J call TRBJ1-3, with 11 bases fitting TRBD1. This CDR3 has 13 residues. Germline loops: CDR1 LNHDA, CDR2 SQIVND (reference sequence). Unmatched junction bases numbered 4, after V lost 7 bases and J lost 8 bases. As DNA, the CDR3 is TGTGCCAGTACGGACAGGGGGCTAGACACCATATATTTT. Encoded protein: CASTDRGLDTIYF.

This clonotype was seen a handful of times. The V call is TRBV19, the J call TRBJ2-7; 7 bases line up with TRBD2. CDR1 and CDR2 (germline): LNHDA, SQIVND (reference sequence). The CDR3 loop spans 13 amino acids. J gave up 0 bases and V 10 bases, and 6 bases lay outside the gene matches. The CDR3 DNA is TGTGCCACCGCAACTAGCGTCTCCTACGAGCAGTACTTC. As protein: CATATSVSYEQYF.

This clonotype was seen a few times. The V gene is TRBV20-1, the J gene TRBJ2-2; D gene unclear. V gave up 7 bases and J gave up 1 base, with 7 bases separating them. Germline assignment: CDR1 DFQATT and CDR2 SNEGSKA (reference sequence). CDR3 length: 12 amino acids. CDR3 bases: TGCAGTGTCCGACAGAACACCGGGGAGCTGTTTTTT. Residues: CSVRQNTGELFF.

The J gene is TRBJ2-7, the V gene TRBV7-8; maybe TRBD1 (6 bases). The CDR3 contains 13 residues. Deletions cut 5 bases from V and 2 bases from J, with 10 bases between. Germline V lookup: CDR1 SGHVS, CDR2 FQNEAQ. The CDR3 is CASSDRTAYEQYF. In DNA form, the CDR3 reads TGTGCCAGCAGCGACCGGACAGCCTACGAGCAGTACTTC.

For the CDR3, the DNA is TGTGCCAGCAGCAGACAAAATTCACCCCTCCACTTT. It codes for CASSRQNSPLHF. The chain recombines TRBV7-9 with TRBJ1-6; D gene uncertain. The germline V gene has CDR1 SEHNR and CDR2 FQNEAQ (reference sequence). Trimming removed 5 bases at V and 7 bases at J, with 6 bases between. This CDR3 is 12 amino acids long.

The sample holds a few counts of this clonotype. The rearrangement joins TRBV25-1 to TRBJ1-2; D is possibly TRBD1 (5 bases). Trimming stripped 8 bases from V and 8 bases from J, with 15 bases between. The CDR3 loop spans 12 amino acids. Germline V gene sequence: CDR1 MGHDK, CDR2 SYGVNS. CDR3 in amino acids: CASFWTDTGYTF. As DNA, the CDR3 is TGTGCCAGCTTTTGGACGGACACGGGCTACACCTTC.

For this clonotype: This may stem from a read error, because a much larger clone lies one nucleotide away. The V gene is TRBV7-9, the J gene TRBJ2-7; 7 bases align to TRBD1. Per germline, CDR1 SEHNR and CDR2 FQNEAQ (reference sequence). CDR3 length: 15 amino acids. The CDR3 loop reads CACSLSGDSDYEQYF. As DNA, the CDR3 is TGTGCCTGCAGCTTATCAGGGGACAGCGACTACGAGCAGTACTTC. Looking up the rest from reference TRBV7-9 and TRBJ2-7 gives the full variable domain: DTGVSQNPRHKITKRGQNVTFRCDPISEHNRLYWYRQTLGQGPEFLTYFQNEAQLEKSRLLSDRFSAERPKGSFSTLEIQRTEQGDSAMYLCACSLSGDSDYEQYFGPGTRLTVT.

For the CDR3, the DNA is TGCAGCGTTGTTTTTGGACAGGGGCTGAGTTCTGGAAACACCATATATTTT. It translates to CSVVFGQGLSSGNTIYF. The chain joins TRBV29-1 to TRBJ1-3, with TRBD1 identical over 9 bases. The CDR3 runs to 17 residues. Germline-derived CDR1 and CDR2 are SQVTM and ANQGSEA. J was trimmed by 1 base and V by 4 bases; bases with no gene match: 11.

This clonotype appeared a few times. The V call is TRBV13, the J call TRBJ1-4, with no clear D. Germline CDR1 is PRHDT and CDR2 is FYEKMQ (reference sequence). The CDR3 covers 13 residues. Between the trimmed V and J ends, which lost 5 bases and 8 bases, there was a span of 12 bases. The CDR3 reads CASSAEVGEKLFF. In nucleotides, the CDR3 is TGTGCCAGCAGCGCCGAAGTAGGAGAAAAACTGTTTTTT.

The chain employs TRBV30 and TRBJ2-1; D gene ambiguous. CDR1 is GTSNPN, CDR2 SVGIG, per germline (reference sequence). There are 13 residues in the CDR3. Trimming stripped 2 bases from V and 9 bases from J, with 14 bases between. CDR3 residues: CAWSRVGSGEQFF. The CDR3 DNA is TGTGCCTGGAGTAGGGTAGGCTCTGGTGAGCAGTTCTTC. Together with reference TRBV30 and TRBJ2-1, the CDR3 gives the full variable domain: SQTIHQWPATLVQPVGSPLSLECTVEGTSNPNLYWYRQAAGRGLQLLFYSVGIGQISSEVPQNLSASRPQDRQFILSSKKLLLSDSGFYLCAWSRVGSGEQFFGPGTRLTVL.

The chain uses TRBV4-1 and TRBJ2-1; D tentatively reads TRBD1 or TRBD2 (5 bases each). This CDR3 comprises 16 residues. Germline CDR1 reads MGHRA; CDR2 reads YSYEKL. V lost 3 bases to trimming and J lost 1 base, with 13 bases between them. The CDR3 DNA reads as TGCGCCAGCAGCCAGCCCCGGGACGCATCCTACAATGAGCAGTTCTTC. It is translated as CASSQPRDASYNEQFF.

The chain links TRBV20-1 to TRBJ2-1; D is tentatively TRBD1 or TRBD2 (5 bases each). This CDR3 has 14 amino acids. The ends were cut back, 3 bases at V and 0 bases at J, with 9 bases in the middle. Germline CDR1 and CDR2: DFQATT and SNEGSKA (reference sequence). The CDR3 reads CSARGRSSYNEQFF. In nucleotides, the CDR3 is TGCAGTGCTAGGGGACGGAGCTCCTACAATGAGCAGTTCTTC.

This clonotype was seen more than once but under ten times. The chain carries TRBV29-1 and TRBJ2-1; TRBD1 agrees at 9 bases. The CDR3 contains 14 residues. V was pared by 5 bases and J by 2 bases, with 4 bases of the junction left unmatched. From germline, CDR1 is SQVTM and CDR2 ANQGSEA. The CDR3 spells CSVLGTGTYNEQFF. The CDR3 region has the DNA TGCAGCGTTTTAGGGACAGGGACCTACAATGAGCAGTTCTTC.

V usage is TRBV27 and J usage is TRBJ2-7; weak D call: TRBD1 (6 bases). Looked up from germline, CDR1 is MNHEY and CDR2 is SMNVEV (reference sequence). Deletions cut 4 bases from V and 3 bases from J, with 10 bases between. The CDR3 sequence is 13 residues long. The CDR3 reads CASSYSGDYEQYF. CDR3 nucleotides: TGTGCCAGCAGTTACTCAGGGGACTACGAGCAGTACTTC.